This T cell receptor (beta chain) emerged from a study of blood T cell repertoires in COVID-19. The CDR3 contains 15 residues. Losses at the gene ends were 6 bases for V and 6 bases for J; bases not matched to a gene: 7. The germline gives CDR1 MGHRA, CDR2 YSYEKL. Recruitment covered about two dozen US areas and drew participants whose ages spanned roughly 18 to 100 years. The assay was immunoSEQ multiplex PCR, and TCRdb's table has in-frame clones only and misses some. The data contain some 250,000 clones, 89% of them singletons. Source material: PBMCs or T cells enriched from blood (not recorded which). The V and J genes are TRBV4-1 and TRBJ2-1; 11 nucleotides agree with TRBD1. The receptor was derived from a woman in her twenties or thirties with acute COVID-19. In DNA, the CDR3 is TGCGCCAGCAGGCCTATGGGACAGGGGGGCAATGAGCAGTTCTTC. Amino acids: CASRPMGQGGNEQFF.